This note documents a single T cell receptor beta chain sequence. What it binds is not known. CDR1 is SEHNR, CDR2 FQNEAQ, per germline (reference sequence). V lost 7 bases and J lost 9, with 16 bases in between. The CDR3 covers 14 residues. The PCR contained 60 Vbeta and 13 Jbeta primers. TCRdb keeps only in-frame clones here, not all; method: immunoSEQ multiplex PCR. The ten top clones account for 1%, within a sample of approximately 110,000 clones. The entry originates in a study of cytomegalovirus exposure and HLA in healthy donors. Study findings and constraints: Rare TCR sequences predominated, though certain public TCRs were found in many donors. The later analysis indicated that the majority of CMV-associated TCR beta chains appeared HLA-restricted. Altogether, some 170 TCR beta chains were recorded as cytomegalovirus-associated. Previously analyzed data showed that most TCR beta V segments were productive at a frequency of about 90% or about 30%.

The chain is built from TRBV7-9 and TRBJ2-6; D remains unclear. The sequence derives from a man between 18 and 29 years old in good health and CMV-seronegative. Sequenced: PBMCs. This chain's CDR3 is CASIPTRVGNVLTF. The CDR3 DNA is TGTGCCAGCATCCCGACCCGGGTGGGCAACGTCCTGACTTTC. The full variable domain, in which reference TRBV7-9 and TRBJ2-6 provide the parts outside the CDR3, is DTGVSQNPRHKITKRGQNVTFRCDPISEHNRLYWYRQTLGQGPEFLTYFQNEAQLEKSRLLSDRFSAERPKGSFSTLEIQRTEQGDSAMYLCASIPTRVGNVLTFGAGSRLTVL.